These 26 T cell receptor beta chains were sequenced from one sample in a study of response to subunit inactivated influenza vaccine. Each CDR3 protein is one row after TCRdb ran MiXCR on the RT-PCR reads. The data contain about 540,000 distinct CDR3 sequences, about 14% of them seen just once; the ten biggest clones take up around 10%. This specimen consisted of PBMCs from blood, obtained roughly 13 days after vaccination. All receptors come from a man aged 45 to 65 who received an inactivated influenza vaccine.

The chain joins TRBV10-3 to TRBJ1-1, with D possibly TRBD1 on 6 matching bases. The CDR3 extends over 14 amino acids. Germline CDR1 and CDR2: ENHRY and SYGVKD. Trimming removed 3 bases at V and 6 bases at J, with 14 bases between. As DNA, the CDR3 is TGTGCCATCAGTGACCCGACAGGACCACCTGAAGCTTTCTTT. This translates into CAISDPTGPPEAFF.

This clonotype has more than one count but fewer than ten. CDR3 sequence: CASSFNSGTQYNEQFF. DNA for the CDR3: TGTGCCAGCAGCTTTAACAGCGGGACTCAATACAATGAGCAGTTCTTC. V usage is TRBV7-6 and J usage is TRBJ2-1; 7 positions agree with TRBD2. This CDR3 spans 16 amino acids. The V gene end was trimmed by 3 bases and the J gene end by 4 bases; junction bases not matched to a gene: 9. The V gene's germline CDR1 is SGHVS and CDR2 FNYEAQ.

This chain connects TRBV5-1 to TRBJ2-5; 11 bases match TRBD2. CDR1 is SGHRS and CDR2 is YFSETQ in the germline V gene. J lost 3 bases, V lost 2 bases, and 6 bases had no gene match. The CDR3 sequence is 16 residues long. CDR3 DNA sequence: TGCGCCAGCAGCTTATCGACTAGCGGGACCGAAGAGACCCAGTACTTC. It translates to CASSLSTSGTEETQYF.

This clonotype was detected only once. The chain links TRBV20-1 to TRBJ1-4; D call uncertain. Germline CDR1 DFQATT, CDR2 SNEGSKA (reference sequence). The CDR3 sequence is 14 residues long. The germline V and J ends were trimmed by 7 bases and 2 bases, with 14 bases remaining between them. CDR3 DNA sequence: TGCAGTGTCACGCCCCGGGTTACTAATGAAAAACTGTTTTTT. It codes for CSVTPRVTNEKLFF.

The V and J genes are TRBV15 and TRBJ2-3; D not resolved. The CDR3 loop spans 13 amino acids. Germline lookup yields CDR1 LNHNV and CDR2 YYDKDF (reference sequence). Trimming removed 2 bases from V and 2 bases from J, with 5 bases in between. The CDR3 region is CATSRPDTDTQYF. CDR3 DNA: TGTGCCACCAGCAGACCAGACACAGATACGCAGTATTTT.

This clonotype has ten or more counts. CDR3 coding DNA: TGTGCCAGCAGTCACTCAACGGGGGGGTTTAACTATGGCTACACCTTC. Its protein is CASSHSTGGFNYGYTF. V gene TRBV12-3 or TRBV12-4 combines with J gene TRBJ1-2; the D gene is possibly TRBD1 (5 bases). The V gene lost 5 bases and the J gene lost 1 base, with 17 bases spanning the gap. This CDR3 spans 16 amino acids.

The V call is TRBV20-1, the J call TRBJ2-5; TRBD2 matches 8 bases. CDR1 and CDR2 from the germline V gene are DFQATT and SNEGSKA (reference sequence). The J segment lost 4 bases and the V segment lost 5 bases, leaving 6 bases of the junction unmatched. This CDR3 is built from 13 residues. This CDR3 reads CSARVLAGETQYF. In nucleotides, the CDR3 is TGCAGTGCTCGGGTTCTAGCGGGAGAGACCCAGTACTTC.

The chain recombines TRBV20-1 with TRBJ1-2, with D uncertain. Trimming removed 2 bases at V and 4 bases at J, with 11 bases between. CDR1 and CDR2 from the germline V gene are DFQATT and SNEGSKA (reference sequence). There are 13 residues in the CDR3. The CDR3 DNA reads as TGCAGTGCTAGACACACCGACCCCTATGGCTACACCTTC. It encodes CSARHTDPYGYTF.

The chain combines TRBV11-2 with TRBJ2-1, with a possible D match to TRBD1 (6 bases). Between the trimmed V and J ends, which lost 2 bases and 4 bases, there was a span of 12 bases. The CDR3 consists of 15 residues. The germline CDR1 and CDR2 sequences are SGHAT and FQNNGV. CDR3 region: CASSLSVTGYNEQFF. CDR3 sequence (DNA): TGTGCCAGCAGCTTAAGTGTTACAGGGTACAATGAGCAGTTCTTC.

This clonotype came up many times. This chain links TRBV28 with TRBJ1-1; no definite D call. Germline CDR1 reads MDHEN; CDR2 reads SYDVKM. V was shortened by 2 bases and J by 1 base, with 11 bases between the two germline ends. CDR3 length equals 15 residues. The CDR3 DNA reads as TGTGCCAGCAGTTTACCTTCGGAACCGAACACTGAAGCTTTCTTT. Translating it yields CASSLPSEPNTEAFF.

This chain joins TRBV4-3 and TRBJ2-3; D is undetermined. Trimming took off 0 bases at V and 0 bases at J, with 4 bases between the two ends. The CDR3 spans 14 residues. Germline V gene lookup returns CDR1 LGHNA and CDR2 YSLEER. CDR3 coding DNA: TGCGCCAGCAGCCAAGAGTACAGCACAGATACGCAGTATTTT. The encoded protein is CASSQEYSTDTQYF.

This clonotype has only a few counts. The chain links TRBV20-1 to TRBJ2-5; maybe TRBD2 (6 bases). CDR1 is DFQATT and CDR2 is SNEGSKA in the germline V gene (reference sequence). V lost 6 bases to trimming and J lost 7 bases, with 24 bases between them. The CDR3 spans 15 residues. CDR3 in amino acids: CSAREGRSLGGTQYF. CDR3 in DNA: TGCAGTGCCCGGGAAGGTAGATCGCTCGGGGGGACCCAGTACTTC.

V and J are TRBV6-2 or TRBV6-3 and TRBJ2-2, with D possibly being TRBD1 (6 bases). V shed 8 bases and J shed 5 bases, with 15 bases lying between them. The CDR3 spans 14 residues. Germline values: CDR1 MNHEY, CDR2 SVGEGT. The CDR3 region is CASGPLQGTGELFF. For the CDR3, the DNA is TGTGCCAGCGGACCGTTACAGGGAACCGGGGAGCTGTTTTTT.

This clonotype was seen a handful of times. This chain links TRBV20-1 with TRBJ1-5; D remains unclear. The CDR3 sequence is 12 residues long. Germline loops: CDR1 DFQATT, CDR2 SNEGSKA (reference sequence). V dropped 6 bases and J dropped 0 bases, with 6 bases sitting between them. The CDR3: CSATSSNQPQHF. The CDR3 region has the DNA TGCAGTGCGACCAGTAGCAATCAGCCCCAGCATTTT.

This clonotype occurred a few times. The genes are TRBV12-3 or TRBV12-4 and TRBJ2-1; 12 bases map to TRBD2. Unmatched junction bases numbered 11, after V lost 6 bases and J lost 8 bases. This CDR3 has 16 residues. The DNA for the CDR3 is TGTGCCAGCAGCACAGGACTAGCGGGGCGCCTCGATGAGCAGTTCTTC. It codes for CASSTGLAGRLDEQFF.

This chain connects TRBV7-6 to TRBJ2-1; TRBD2 aligns across 11 bases. The CDR3 has 17 amino acids. The junction had 9 bases not matched to a gene; V was cut back by 3 bases and J by 5 bases. The germline gives CDR1 SGHVS, CDR2 FNYEAQ. CDR3 nucleotides: TGTGCCAGCAGCTTCCCTGCTAGCGGGAGGACGAACAATGAGCAGTTCTTC. The encoded protein is CASSFPASGRTNNEQFF.

This clonotype was seen many times. The gene calls are TRBV4-2 and TRBJ2-7, with a weak D call TRBD1 (6 bases). V shed 5 bases and J shed 6 bases, with 11 bases lying between them. The CDR3 covers 12 residues. CDR1 is LGHNA, CDR2 YNFKEQ, per germline. In DNA, the CDR3 is TGTGCCAGCAGCAAACAGGGAAGCGAGCAGTACTTC. Its protein is CASSKQGSEQYF.

Only a few counts were recorded for this clonotype. The chain uses TRBV20-1 and TRBJ1-1, with TRBD1 matching over 8 bases. The germline V gene has CDR1 DFQATT and CDR2 SNEGSKA (reference sequence). The CDR3 totals 13 residues. Trimming cost V 2 bases and J 6 bases; bases outside gene matches: 5. For the CDR3, the DNA is TGCAGTGCTAGACGGACAGGGTTTCCTGAAGCTTTCTTT. It translates to CSARRTGFPEAFF.

The chain links TRBV6-2 or TRBV6-3 to TRBJ1-5; D is uncertain. The CDR3 extends over 14 amino acids. With 6 bases removed from V and 3 bases from J, the gap between germline ends came to 12 bases. Germline CDR1 MNHEY, CDR2 SVGEGT. As DNA, the CDR3 is TGTGCCAGCAGGTTGAAGGGAAACAATCAGCCCCAGCATTTT. Its protein product is CASRLKGNNQPQHF.

This clonotype was observed a handful of times. This rearrangement joins TRBV6-2 or TRBV6-3 to TRBJ2-1; 11 bases are a match to TRBD2. The CDR3 runs to 16 residues. Trimming removed 2 bases from V and 8 bases from J; junction bases left unmatched: 8. Germline V gene data show CDR1 as MNHEY and CDR2 as SVGEGT. CDR3 in DNA: TGTGCCAGCAGTTACGGGGGACTAGCGGCCTGGGATGAGCAGTTCTTC. This sequence encodes CASSYGGLAAWDEQFF.

Regarding this clonotype: This may arise from a read error, as a much more abundant clone is one base away. This rearrangement joins TRBV4-3 to TRBJ2-2; 9 nucleotides align to TRBD1. Looked up from germline, CDR1 is LGHNA and CDR2 is YSLEER. This CDR3 region has 17 residues. The V segment lost 3 bases and the J segment 7 bases; nucleotides outside the gene matches: 12. This CDR3 is CASSHDWDRDQYGELFF. CDR3 nucleotides: TGCGCCAGCAGCCACGACTGGGACAGGGATCAATACGGGGAGCTGTTTTTT.

The V and J genes are TRBV7-8 and TRBJ2-7; D ambiguous. V lost 1 base and J 6 bases, leaving 13 bases between the germline ends. The CDR3 is made up of 14 amino acids. The germline gives CDR1 SGHVS, CDR2 FQNEAQ. CDR3 in amino acids: CASSLGVVLVEQYF. The CDR3 DNA is TGTGCCAGCAGCTTAGGTGTGGTTTTGGTCGAGCAGTACTTC.

The rearrangement links TRBV7-6 to TRBJ2-5, with no clear D. V was trimmed by 0 bases and J by 0 bases, leaving 14 bases between them. Per germline, CDR1 SGHVS and CDR2 FNYEAQ. The CDR3 extends over 17 amino acids. The CDR3 bases are TGTGCCAGCAGCTTAGCGTATCGGACGAAGTACCAAGAGACCCAGTACTTC. It translates to CASSLAYRTKYQETQYF.

The chain combines TRBV20-1 with TRBJ2-1; TRBD2 matches at 8 bases. The CDR3 spans 18 residues. In germline, CDR1 is DFQATT, CDR2 SNEGSKA (reference sequence). Trimming cost V 1 base and J 0 bases; bases outside gene matches: 11. The chain's CDR3 is CSARAPLAGASSYNEQFF. In nucleotides, the CDR3 is TGCAGTGCTAGAGCCCCCCTAGCGGGCGCGAGCTCCTACAATGAGCAGTTCTTC.

This clonotype came up a few times. The chain links TRBV20-1 to TRBJ2-6; D not certain. V lost 3 bases and J 3 bases, leaving 3 bases between the germline ends. The germline V gene encodes CDR1 DFQATT and CDR2 SNEGSKA (reference sequence). This CDR3 is 12 amino acids long. The CDR3 region has the DNA TGCAGTGCTAGGAATGGGGCCAACGTCCTGACTTTC. Its translation: CSARNGANVLTF.

This clonotype was seen more than once but under ten times. The chain links TRBV7-9 to TRBJ1-2, with TRBD1 matching 7 bases. The germline V gene encodes CDR1 SEHNR and CDR2 FQNEAQ (reference sequence). The CDR3 totals 17 residues. With 7 bases clipped from V and 7 bases from J, the junction kept 21 bases outside the gene matches. The CDR3 sequence is CASTPTPGTETKSGYTF. Written as DNA, the CDR3 is TGTGCCAGCACTCCCACTCCCGGGACAGAGACCAAATCTGGCTACACCTTC. Combining the CDR3 with reference TRBV7-9 and TRBJ1-2 gives the whole variable domain DTGVSQNPRHKITKRGQNVTFRCDPISEHNRLYWYRQTLGQGPEFLTYFQNEAQLEKSRLLSDRFSAERPKGSFSTLEIQRTEQGDSAMYLCASTPTPGTETKSGYTFGSGTRLTVV.